This T cell receptor beta chain derives from a study of T-cell memory formation after mild COVID-19. The V gene lost 0 bases and the J gene lost 7 bases, with 16 bases spanning the gap. This CDR3 is built from 15 residues. Germline-derived CDR1 and CDR2 are ENHRY and SYGVKD. Constant-segment primers and 5'RACE yielded cDNA libraries for TCR alpha and TCR beta, each carrying sample barcodes and UMIs. TCRdb re-analysed the 5' RACE reads in MiXCR, keeping a single row per CDR3 protein. The repertoire holds about 470,000 distinct CDR3 sequences, with around a sixth as singletons. Sequencing was done on a sample of PBMCs or a T cell subset sorted from them (not recorded which). This clonotype was obtained from an adult woman who had mild COVID-19 (a few samples of this study predate the infection). Cell type and time point are not known. The chain combines TRBV10-3 with TRBJ2-7; D call uncertain. Written as DNA, the CDR3 is TGTGCCATCAGTGAGTCGGTCTGGGCGCGAAGGGAGCAGTACTTC. This gives the protein CAISESVWARREQYF.